The 2 T cell receptor beta chains given below trace back to one sample, sequenced in a study of CD8 T cells in ankylosing spondylitis. Notes on the study in general: Seemingly distinctive of ankylosing spondylitis blood was a TCR beta motif formed by eight highly homologous variants.

TCRdb recomputed calls from the 5' RACE reads with MiXCR, one row per CDR3 protein. This sample has about 480,000 distinct CDR3 sequences; roughly 15% occur once, and the top ten carry approximately 1%. These receptors' antigens are unknown. The sequenced sample was blood, either unsorted or a sorted T cell fraction (not recorded which). The receptor source for this set is a male donor with ankylosing spondylitis.

This clonotype was observed a handful of times. J is TRBJ1-2 and V is TRBV15, with a possible D match to TRBD1 (6 bases). The V end was cut by 0 bases, the J end by 8 bases, with 19 bases between. Looked up from germline, CDR1 is LNHNV and CDR2 is YYDKDF (reference sequence). CDR3 size: 16 residues. CDR3 in amino acids: CATSRDPGGRGDGYTF. CDR3 sequence (DNA): TGTGCCACCAGCAGAGACCCCGGGGGCAGGGGCGACGGCTACACCTTC.

V is TRBV5-1 and J is TRBJ2-3, with TRBD2 matching over 9 bases. Germline V CDR1 and CDR2: SGHRS, YFSETQ. The CDR3 length is 16 residues. The J segment lost 6 bases and the V segment lost 0 bases, leaving 8 bases of the junction unmatched. The CDR3 spells CASSLVGGGASDTQYF. CDR3 DNA: TGCGCCAGCAGCTTGGTTGGCGGGGGGGCATCGGATACGCAGTATTTT.